Presented here are 31 T cell receptor beta chains from one specimen sequenced in a study of shared clonotypes between healthy human individuals. Measured with immunoSEQ multiplex PCR; TCRdb has only the in-frame clones, and not every one. The repertoire holds about 340,000 clones, with roughly 70% as singletons. Sequencing was performed on memory CD4+ T cells sorted from blood. Subset described: CD45RA-negative fraction. These TCRs come from a man aged 30 to 39 in good health.

The V gene is TRBV5-1, the J gene TRBJ1-6; TRBD1 aligns across 7 bases. The junction had 5 bases not matched to a gene; V was cut back by 0 bases and J by 5 bases. The CDR3 is 16 residues long. Germline V lookup: CDR1 SGHRS, CDR2 YFSETQ. CDR3 amino acids: CASSLVPGQNNSPLHF. The CDR3 nucleotides are TGCGCCAGCAGCTTGGTCCCGGGACAGAATAATTCACCCCTCCACTTT.

V and J are TRBV14 and TRBJ2-7, with 8 bases identical to TRBD2. Germline-derived CDR1 and CDR2 are SGHDN and FVKESK. After removal of 3 bases from V and 9 bases from J, the junction contained 4 bases not matched to a gene. The CDR3 has 12 residues. The CDR3 nucleotides are TGTGCCAGCAGCCACGGGAGGGCGGCGCAGTACTTC. It translates to CASSHGRAAQYF.

This chain links TRBV5-1 with TRBJ1-2, with D perhaps matching TRBD1 (6 bases). The CDR3 runs 14 residues. Trimming cost V 0 bases and J 3 bases, with 9 bases left between them. Germline V gene lookup returns CDR1 SGHRS and CDR2 YFSETQ. This CDR3 reads CASSLDRAHYGYTF. CDR3 nucleotide sequence: TGCGCCAGCAGCTTGGACAGGGCTCACTATGGCTACACCTTC.

The chain employs TRBV25-1 and TRBJ1-1, with D hard to call. This CDR3 has 14 amino acids. The germline V gene has CDR1 MGHDK and CDR2 SYGVNS. The ends were cut back, 6 bases at V and 10 bases at J, with 21 bases in the middle. CDR3 coding DNA: TGTGCCAGCAGGGCCGAACCTGCAGGCGCCTTAGCTTTCTTT. Its translation: CASRAEPAGALAFF.

This chain uses TRBV23-1 with TRBJ2-5; perhaps TRBD1 as D (6 bases). TRBV23-1 is reported as an ORF; its role is uncertain. This CDR3 is built from 14 residues. V was pared by 2 bases and J by 2 bases, with 9 bases between. CDR3 in DNA: TGCGCCAGCAGTCAAAGAACAGGGCAAGAGACCCAGTACTTC. It codes for CASSQRTGQETQYF.

The J gene is TRBJ2-7, the V gene TRBV14; D uncertain. The ends were cut back, 4 bases at V and 2 bases at J, with 15 bases in the middle. The CDR3 is 15 residues long. Germline V gives CDR1 SGHDN, CDR2 FVKESK. CDR3 region: CASSRLDGRPYEQYF. The CDR3 coding sequence is TGTGCCAGCAGCCGCTTGGACGGCCGTCCCTACGAGCAGTACTTC.

The chain combines TRBV9 with TRBJ2-2; D may correspond to TRBD1 or TRBD2 (5 bases each). This CDR3 comprises 16 residues. V lost 1 base and J 5 bases, leaving 15 bases between the germline ends. Germline CDR1 reads SGDLS; CDR2 reads YYNGEE. The CDR3 spells CASSVREGPMTGELFF. CDR3 sequence (DNA): TGTGCCAGCAGCGTACGAGAGGGGCCTATGACCGGGGAGCTGTTTTTT.

This clone was seen just once. V gene TRBV5-4 combines with J gene TRBJ2-7; 11 bases map to TRBD2. The germline gives CDR1 SGHNT, CDR2 YYREEE (reference sequence). The J segment lost 0 bases and the V segment lost 4 bases, leaving 6 bases of the junction unmatched. The CDR3 extends over 16 amino acids. The CDR3 DNA is TGTGCCAGCAGCAAGGAACTAGCGGGGGCCTCCTACGAGCAGTACTTC. Translation gives CASSKELAGASYEQYF.

The rearrangement links TRBV5-6 to TRBJ2-4; D not certain. This CDR3 is built from 14 residues. The germline V gene has CDR1 SGHDT and CDR2 YYEEEE. V lost 3 bases and J lost 6, with 13 bases in between. DNA for the CDR3: TGTGCCAGCAGCTACGCAGGTCTCCTAAACATTCAGTACTTC. Its translation: CASSYAGLLNIQYF.

Many counts were recorded for this clone. The chain couples TRBV6-5 to TRBJ1-5, with unresolved D. The germline gives CDR1 MNHEY, CDR2 SVGAGI. The CDR3 loop spans 14 amino acids. The V gene lost 5 bases and the J gene lost 0 bases, with 8 bases spanning the gap. The CDR3 sequence is CASSMGNSNQPQHF. The DNA of the CDR3 is TGTGCCAGCAGTATGGGGAATAGCAATCAGCCCCAGCATTTT.

V gene TRBV29-1 combines with J gene TRBJ2-3; D uncertain. Per germline, CDR1 SQVTM and CDR2 ANQGSEA. The CDR3 totals 14 residues. Trimming removed 4 bases at V and 1 base at J, with 12 bases between. This CDR3 is CSVVVGSGTDTQYF. The CDR3 DNA reads as TGCAGCGTTGTGGTGGGTTCGGGCACAGATACGCAGTATTTT.

This clone was picked up a small number of times. The V call is TRBV25-1, the J call TRBJ2-5; D perhaps matches TRBD2 (6 bases). CDR1 and CDR2 (germline): MGHDK, SYGVNS. V was cut by 1 base and J by 5 bases, with 14 bases left in between. This CDR3 spans 15 amino acids. The CDR3: CASSEFDGSEETQYF. In DNA form, the CDR3 reads TGTGCCAGCAGTGAATTCGACGGGAGTGAGGAGACCCAGTACTTC.

The gene calls are TRBV29-1 and TRBJ2-5, with unresolved D. This CDR3 is 13 amino acids long. Looked up from germline, CDR1 is SQVTM and CDR2 is ANQGSEA. V was shortened by 4 bases and J by 0 bases, with 9 bases between the two germline ends. The CDR3 sequence is CSVVARYQETQYF. The CDR3 DNA reads TGCAGCGTTGTGGCAAGGTACCAAGAGACCCAGTACTTC.

The chain has TRBV12-5 and TRBJ1-1, with a tentative D call TRBD1 (5 bases). V lost 7 bases and J 2 bases, leaving 14 bases between the germline ends. CDR1 and CDR2 from the germline V gene are LGHNT and FRNRAP. The CDR3 spans 14 residues. The CDR3 is CASALEGTNTEAFF. In DNA, the CDR3 is TGTGCTAGTGCTCTCGAGGGGACCAACACTGAAGCTTTCTTT.

This clone came up once. V gene TRBV6-1 combines with J gene TRBJ1-1; the D is unclear. Trimming removed 3 bases from V and 2 bases from J, with 7 bases in between. CDR3 length: 13 amino acids. Germline CDR1 is MNHNS and CDR2 is SASEGT. CDR3 nucleotides: TGTGCCAGCAGTGACAGAGCAAACACTGAAGCTTTCTTT. As protein: CASSDRANTEAFF.

The V and J genes are TRBV7-2 and TRBJ2-7; possible D gene TRBD2, 6 bases. The CDR3 is 15 residues long. Germline CDR1 and CDR2: SGHTA and FQGNSA. V lost 5 bases, J lost 3 bases, and 17 bases lay in between. Here the CDR3 reads CASSPYSPGVYEQYF. The CDR3 DNA sequence: TGTGCCAGCAGCCCCTATTCACCGGGGGTCTACGAGCAGTACTTC.

The chain joins TRBV28 to TRBJ1-3; D remains ambiguous. The CDR3 sequence is 11 residues long. Germline CDR1 reads MDHEN; CDR2 reads SYDVKM. CDR3 region: CVSESGNTIYF. The CDR3 DNA reads as TGTGTGTCCGAGTCTGGAAACACCATATATTTT.

The chain uses TRBV15 and TRBJ1-5; perhaps TRBD1 as D (5 bases). CDR1 and CDR2 (germline): LNHNV, YYDKDF (reference sequence). The germline V and J ends were trimmed by 1 base and 0 bases, with 7 bases remaining between them. CDR3 length equals 15 residues. CDR3 DNA: TGTGCCACCAGCAGAGCGGGGGATAGCAATCAGCCCCAGCATTTT. This translates into CATSRAGDSNQPQHF.

The chain employs TRBV11-2 and TRBJ1-1, with 8 bases matching TRBD1. V shed 1 base, J shed 3 bases, and the junction held 1 base outside the gene matches. This CDR3 is 14 amino acids long. Germline CDR1 SGHAT, CDR2 FQNNGV. The CDR3 DNA is TGTGCCAGCAGCTTAGCAGGGGGCCACACTGAAGCTTTCTTT. Encoded protein: CASSLAGGHTEAFF.

This chain links TRBV4-1 with TRBJ1-2; no definite D call. Trimming shortened V by 4 bases and J by 7 bases, and 13 bases separated the two germline ends. This CDR3 is built from 13 residues. Germline V lookup: CDR1 MGHRA, CDR2 YSYEKL. CDR3 loop: CASSPTLTPGYTF. The DNA of the CDR3 is TGCGCCAGCAGCCCGACGTTGACGCCTGGCTACACCTTC.

This chain joins TRBV14 and TRBJ1-1; D not resolved. Trimming removed 5 bases from V and 1 base from J, with 8 bases in between. Germline CDR1 reads SGHDN; CDR2 reads FVKESK. The CDR3 consists of 13 residues. The DNA of the CDR3 is TGTGCCAGCAGCAACTCGTGGAACACTGAAGCTTTCTTT. Amino acid sequence: CASSNSWNTEAFF.

The chain recombines TRBV9 with TRBJ2-7, with 7 bases aligning to TRBD2. CDR3 length: 13 amino acids. CDR1 is SGDLS, CDR2 YYNGEE, per germline. V was pared by 5 bases and J by 3 bases, with 5 bases of the junction left unmatched. This CDR3 reads CASSSSGNYEQYF. The CDR3 bases are TGTGCCAGCAGTTCTAGCGGCAACTACGAGCAGTACTTC.

V gene TRBV19 combines with J gene TRBJ2-7; the match to TRBD2 covers 14 bases. There are 14 residues in the CDR3. V gave up 1 base and J gave up 8 bases; unmatched junction bases: 1. In germline, CDR1 is LNHDA, CDR2 SQIVND (reference sequence). The CDR3 reads CASSIGLAGGKQYF. CDR3 in DNA: TGTGCCAGTAGTATAGGACTAGCGGGAGGGAAGCAGTACTTC.

The chain links TRBV11-2 to TRBJ1-2; tentative D call: TRBD1 (6 bases). Trimming took 1 base from V and 1 from J, leaving 7 bases between them. Germline CDR1 and CDR2: SGHAT and FQNNGV. This CDR3 contains 14 residues. The CDR3, as DNA: TGTGCCAGCAGCTTAGTCAGGGGTAACTATGGCTACACCTTC. This sequence encodes CASSLVRGNYGYTF.

V is TRBV5-4 and J is TRBJ1-6, with 7 bases fitting TRBD1. The V gene end was trimmed by 3 bases and the J gene end by 7 bases; junction bases not matched to a gene: 7. The CDR3 is 15 amino acids. The germline gives CDR1 SGHNT, CDR2 YYREEE (reference sequence). Here the CDR3 DNA reads TGTGCCAGCAGCTGGGGTGGGACAGAGAATTCACCCCTCCACTTT. Its protein product is CASSWGGTENSPLHF.

The chain combines TRBV18 with TRBJ1-2; D remains ambiguous. Germline CDR1 reads KGHSH; CDR2 reads LQKENI. The CDR3 length is 13 residues. The V gene lost 5 bases and the J gene lost 4 bases, with 11 bases spanning the gap. CDR3 nucleotide sequence: TGTGCCAGCTCATCGACACCAACCTATGGCTACACCTTC. It specifies CASSSTPTYGYTF.

This chain links TRBV4-1 with TRBJ2-7, with 9 bases identical to TRBD1. The junction had 9 bases not matched to a gene; V was cut back by 3 bases and J by 3 bases. The CDR3 length is 16 residues. Germline V gene sequence: CDR1 MGHRA, CDR2 YSYEKL. The CDR3 DNA follows: TGCGCCAGCAGCCAGAGCGTTGGACAGGGGTTCTACGAGCAGTACTTC. This sequence encodes CASSQSVGQGFYEQYF.

The rearrangement links TRBV5-1 to TRBJ2-3, with D possibly matching TRBD2 (5 bases). Trimming stripped 0 bases from V and 1 base from J, with 9 bases between. CDR3 length: 15 residues. The germline CDR1 and CDR2 sequences are SGHRS and YFSETQ. CDR3 loop: CASSLVRGGTDTQYF. The CDR3 DNA reads TGCGCCAGCAGCTTGGTCCGGGGTGGCACAGATACGCAGTATTTT. Based on the CDR3 plus reference TRBV5-1 and TRBJ2-3, the full variable domain is KAGVTQTPRYLIKTRGQQVTLSCSPISGHRSVSWYQQTPGQGLQFLFEYFSETQRNKGNFPGRFSGRQFSNSRSEMNVSTLELGDSALYLCASSLVRGGTDTQYFGPGTRLTVL.

The CDR3 loop reads CAISDSGRSGANVLTF. CDR3 bases: TGTGCCATCAGTGACTCAGGGAGATCAGGGGCCAACGTCCTGACTTTC. The V gene is TRBV10-3, the J gene TRBJ2-6; tentatively, D is TRBD1 or TRBD2 (5 bases each). Germline CDR1 reads ENHRY; CDR2 reads SYGVKD. The CDR3 is made up of 16 amino acids. The V end was cut by 3 bases, the J end by 4 bases, with 13 bases between.

The chain has TRBV6-5 and TRBJ1-2, with a weak D call TRBD1 (5 bases). The CDR3 consists of 13 residues. V was shortened by 5 bases and J by 2 bases, with 9 bases between the two germline ends. Germline lookup yields CDR1 MNHEY and CDR2 SVGAGI. This CDR3 reads CASSQGRNYGYTF. CDR3 bases: TGTGCCAGCAGTCAGGGTAGGAACTATGGCTACACCTTC.

The chain is built from TRBV14 and TRBJ2-7, with D unresolved. The CDR3 contains 18 residues. The ends were cut back, 0 bases at V and 3 bases at J, with 21 bases in the middle. Germline V CDR1 and CDR2: SGHDN, FVKESK. This chain's CDR3 is CASSQDPASGRTHYEQYF. The CDR3 DNA follows: TGTGCCAGCAGCCAAGACCCCGCCTCCGGAAGGACCCACTACGAGCAGTACTTC.